A single sample is the source of the 3 T cell receptor beta chains below, sequenced in a study of cytomegalovirus exposure and HLA in healthy donors (dated by TCRdb to about 2017). The protocol used for the library was the immunoSEQ multiplex PCR assay. For the multiplex PCR, a mixture combining 60 forward primers for TCR Vbeta segments and 13 reverse primers for TCR Jbeta segments was used. In its TCRdb copy, this immuneACCESS table keeps in-frame sequences only and misses some clones. Where compared with another copy, unresolved V genes explain less than half of these, and the others have no known cause. For this sample the table gives fewer than 95,000 clones, of which 55% to 70% were detected only once. The ten largest clones add up to 20% to 25% of the sample. Sequencing was carried out using PBMCs. These receptors were obtained from a woman aged 45 to 65 in good health and CMV-seropositive.

This chain links TRBV28 with TRBJ2-5, with a tentative D call TRBD2 (7 bases). V was trimmed by 10 bases and J by 1 base, leaving 28 bases between them. The germline CDR1 and CDR2 sequences are MDHEN and SYDVKM. The CDR3 consists of 18 residues. For the CDR3, the DNA is TGTGCCACCACCGACAGGCCATGGGGCGGGGGACCCCAAGAGACCCAGTACTTC. Its translation is CATTDRPWGGGPQETQYF. Drawing the rest from reference TRBV28 and TRBJ2-5, the complete variable domain is DVKVTQSSRYLVKRTGEKVFLECVQDMDHENMFWYRQDPGLGLRLIYFSYDVKMKEKGDIPEGYSVSREKKERFSLILESASTNQTSMYLCATTDRPWGGGPQETQYFGPGTRLLVL.

This clone appeared a few times. This sequence joins TRBV18 and TRBJ1-3, with D possibly TRBD1 on 6 matching bases. Trimming removed 6 bases from V and 7 bases from J, with 10 bases in between. The CDR3 consists of 12 residues. CDR1 and CDR2 from the germline V gene are KGHSH and LQKENI. CDR3 DNA sequence: TGTGCCAGCTCCACAGGGTTGAACACCATATATTTT. Protein product: CASSTGLNTIYF.

V and J are TRBV6-5 and TRBJ2-3; TRBD2 matches 10 bases. V trimming: 2 bases; J trimming: 6 bases; junction bases outside the gene matches: 5. In germline, CDR1 is MNHEY, CDR2 SVGAGI. CDR3 length: 15 residues. The CDR3 sequence: CASSYVLAGPDTQYF. The CDR3 region has the DNA TGTGCCAGCAGTTACGTACTAGCGGGGCCGGATACGCAGTATTTT.